This T cell receptor beta chain emerged from a study of blood T cell repertoires in COVID-19. Turning to the study itself: The United States, Italy and Spain provided the acute and convalescent COVID-19 samples. From T cells, B-cell-depleted T cells, or PBMCs came the material, which was cDNA or gDNA.

This clone occurred once. In the source study's methods: Nucleated cell counts were estimated from reference gene primer amplification. Sequenced by immunoSEQ multiplex PCR; TCRdb stores in-frame clones only, minus some. V, J and clone size are taken as reported in that table, and D and trimming were inferred from the DNA itself. This sample carries 250,000 or so clones, about 83% of them seen once, and the ten largest clones take approximately 13%. CDR3 length equals 15 residues. With 5 bases clipped from V and 1 base from J, the junction kept 5 bases outside the gene matches. Germline CDR1 is MNHEY and CDR2 is SVGAGI.

Material: peripheral blood. This sequence originates from an elderly man with acute or convalescent COVID-19. The rearrangement uses TRBV6-5 and TRBJ2-3, with 8 positions matching TRBD2. The CDR3 nucleotides read TGTGCCAGCAGTACTAGCGGAGCCGGCACAGATACGCAGTATTTT. Protein product: CASSTSGAGTDTQYF.